The rows below give T cell receptor beta chains drawn from one sample of a study of T cells in Graves' hyperthyroidism and ophthalmopathy. TCRdb called the multiplex PCR reads again in MiXCR, with one record for every CDR3 protein. Of 300,000 to 450,000 distinct CDR3 sequences listed, about 15% are singletons. Input material: blood. These TCRs come from a woman aged 30 to 39 with Graves' hyperthyroidism that later progressed to Graves' ophthalmopathy. The CDR3 runs from the conserved cysteine through the conserved F or W. A D gene is named only where the DNA matches it firmly. Clone size is shown for a subset of rows, as once, few, many or a class of expanded clone.

D: -; size: many; V: TRBV6-1; J: TRBJ2-2; DNA: TGTGCCAGCAGTTCTACCCCCACCGGGGAGCTGTTTTTT; CDR3: CASSSTPTGELFF
D: -; size: -; V: TRBV10-3; J: TRBJ2-1; DNA: TGTGCCATCAATCGACAGGGAGGAAGTGAGCAGTTCTTC; CDR3: CAINRQGGSEQFF
D: -; size: -; V: TRBV11-2; J: TRBJ1-5; DNA: TGTGCCAGCAGCTTAGGGGTGGGACATCCCAATCAGCCCCAGCATTTT; CDR3: CASSLGVGHPNQPQHF
D: -; size: many; V: TRBV28; J: TRBJ2-7; DNA: TGTGCCAGCAGTTTTGGGGGACGGAGCCGGTACCGAGCCTACGAGCAGTACTTC; CDR3: CASSFGGRSRYRAYEQYF
D: -; size: many; V: TRBV6-5; J: TRBJ2-2; DNA: TGTGCCAGCAGTTACTCGAAGAGTAGGGAGCTGTTTTTT; CDR3: CASSYSKSRELFF
D: -; size: few; V: TRBV24-1; J: TRBJ2-3; DNA: TGTGCCACCAGTGGTTTCGACACAGATACGCAGTATTTT; CDR3: CATSGFDTDTQYF
D: TRBD1; size: many; V: TRBV19; J: TRBJ1-1; DNA: TGTGCCAGCGCGGACAGGGTGTTCACTGAAGCTTTCTTT; CDR3: CASADRVFTEAFF
D: -; size: many; V: TRBV9; J: TRBJ2-1; DNA: TGTGCCAGCAGCGAGGTAGGAACCTACAATGAGCAGTTCTTC; CDR3: CASSEVGTYNEQFF
D: TRBD1; size: -; V: TRBV5-1; J: TRBJ1-1; DNA: TGCGCCAGCAGTCGGACAGGGGGAGACACTGAAGCTTTCTTT; CDR3: CASSRTGGDTEAFF
D: -; size: many; V: TRBV11-2; J: TRBJ2-1; DNA: TGTGCCAGCAGCCCAACAGGGACCCTAGAGCAGTTCTTC; CDR3: CASSPTGTLEQFF
D: -; size: many; V: TRBV29-1; J: TRBJ2-5; DNA: TGCAGCGTCACGGCAAGGGGTGGGGAGACCCAGTACTTC; CDR3: CSVTARGGETQYF
D: -; size: many; V: TRBV6-1; J: TRBJ1-1; DNA: TGTGCCAGCAGTCCCGGGACATTTAACACTGAAGCTTTCTTT; CDR3: CASSPGTFNTEAFF
D: TRBD1; size: many; V: TRBV11-2; J: TRBJ2-6; DNA: TGTGCCAGCAGCGTTGACAGGGCCTCCTCTGGGGCCAACGTCCTGACTTTC; CDR3: CASSVDRASSGANVLTF
D: -; size: few; V: TRBV6-1; J: TRBJ1-5; DNA: TGTGACGCACCGTGGGGGTCGCGGAGAGGGGGCAATCAGCCCCAGCATTTT; CDR3: CDAPWGSRRGGNQPQHF
D: TRBD1; size: many; V: TRBV3-1; J: TRBJ1-5; DNA: TGTGCCAGCAGCCTAGGGGGCGGGACGAGGAATCAGCCCCAGCATTTT; CDR3: CASSLGGGTRNQPQHF
D: TRBD1; size: many; V: TRBV11-3; J: TRBJ2-7; DNA: TGTGCGACCCCCAGACAGGGGGCGGCCTACGAGCAGTACTTC; CDR3: CATPRQGAAYEQYF
D: -; size: many; V: TRBV6-5; J: TRBJ1-6; DNA: TGTGCCAGCAGTTATAGGGGGAGGAATTCACCCCTCCACTTT; CDR3: CASSYRGRNSPLHF
D: TRBD1; size: many; V: TRBV2; J: TRBJ2-3; DNA: TGTGCCAGCAGTATAGACAGGGGCACAGATACGCAGTATTTT; CDR3: CASSIDRGTDTQYF
D: -; size: many; V: TRBV15; J: TRBJ2-5; DNA: TGTGCCACCAGCAGAGAAGGAGGGCTCGGGGAGACCCAGTACTTC; CDR3: CATSREGGLGETQYF
D: TRBD1; size: few; V: TRBV28; J: TRBJ2-1; DNA: TGTGCCAGCAGTCAAACGACAGGGGGCAATGAGCAGTTCTTC; CDR3: CASSQTTGGNEQFF
D: -; size: -; V: TRBV6-2/TRBV6-3; J: TRBJ2-7; DNA: TGTGCCAGCACGCGAGGGACTGGCGGGGCCTACGAGCAGTACTTC; CDR3: CASTRGTGGAYEQYF
D: TRBD1; size: few; V: TRBV20-1; J: TRBJ2-2; DNA: TGCAGTGCTAATACAGGGGGTACCACCGGGGAGCTGTTTTTT; CDR3: CSANTGGTTGELFF
D: TRBD1; size: many; V: TRBV30; J: TRBJ2-1; DNA: TGTGCCTGGAGGGGGACAGGGGTTTTCAATGAGCAGTTCTTC; CDR3: CAWRGTGVFNEQFF
D: -; size: many; V: TRBV11-2; J: TRBJ1-4; DNA: TGTGCCAGCAGCAGTTCAGGGGTGGGACTGTTTTTT; CDR3: CASSSSGVGLFF
D: -; size: -; V: TRBV7-9; J: TRBJ2-7; DNA: TGTGCCAGCAGCGCGGACAGTAACCCCTACGAGCAGTACTTC; CDR3: CASSADSNPYEQYF
D: TRBD1; size: many; V: TRBV7-9; J: TRBJ2-7; DNA: TGTGCCAGCAGCTTAACGACAGGGCCCCACGAGCAGTACTTC; CDR3: CASSLTTGPHEQYF
D: TRBD1; size: many; V: TRBV19; J: TRBJ2-6; DNA: TGTGCCAGTAGTAAAAGAGACAGGGGCCTCTCGGGCGTCCTGACTTTC; CDR3: CASSKRDRGLSGVLTF
D: -; size: -; V: TRBV19; J: TRBJ2-3; DNA: TGTGCCAGTAGTATAAAGGGACTCCTGAGGGATACGCAGTATTTT; CDR3: CASSIKGLLRDTQYF
D: TRBD2; size: -; V: TRBV4-1; J: TRBJ2-2; DNA: TGCGCCAGCAGCCAGGCTCCCCTCCAGGCTAGCGGGAGATGGGGGGAGCTGTTTTTT; CDR3: CASSQAPLQASGRWGELFF
D: TRBD2; size: -; V: TRBV6-8; J: TRBJ2-5; DNA: TGCGCCAGCAGCTTGGGGGGGGAGGCCCCGGGAGAGACCCAGTACTTC; CDR3: CASSLGGEAPGETQYF
D: -; size: -; V: TRBV28; J: TRBJ1-1; DNA: TGTGCCAGCAGTTCGCGGGAAGAAGCTTTCTTT; CDR3: CASSSREEAFF
D: -; size: -; V: TRBV6-1; J: TRBJ1-5; DNA: TGTGCCAGCAGTTACGGGGTCGATCAGCCCCAGCATTTT; CDR3: CASSYGVDQPQHF
D: -; size: many; V: TRBV12-3/TRBV12-4; J: TRBJ2-1; DNA: TGTGCCAGCAGTTTTTCAATAAGCGCAGTCTCCTACAATGAGCAGTTCTTC; CDR3: CASSFSISAVSYNEQFF
D: TRBD2; size: -; V: TRBV9; J: TRBJ2-1; DNA: TGTGCCAGCAGTCAGAGGCGTAAGCGGGGCTACTACAATGAGCAGTTCTTC; CDR3: CASSQRRKRGYYNEQFF
D: -; size: -; V: TRBV11-1; J: TRBJ2-7; DNA: TGTGCCAGCAGCCCCAGGCCCTCAGGGGAACAGCAGTACTTC; CDR3: CASSPRPSGEQQYF
D: -; size: -; V: TRBV7-8; J: TRBJ2-1; DNA: TGTGCCAGCAGCCTTAGGACCGTCACCGACCGGACCATCAATGAGCAGTTCTTC; CDR3: CASSLRTVTDRTINEQFF
D: -; size: -; V: TRBV9; J: TRBJ2-7; DNA: TGTGCCAGCAGCGTAGGAGCAGGGTTCTCCTACGAGCAGTACTTC; CDR3: CASSVGAGFSYEQYF
D: TRBD2; size: -; V: TRBV6-1; J: TRBJ2-5; DNA: TGTGCCAGCCTCGCTAGCGGGAGCGAGACCCAGTACTTC; CDR3: CASLASGSETQYF
D: -; size: many; V: TRBV5-5; J: TRBJ2-7; DNA: TGTGCCAGCAGCTTGTCCCCCCAGGGGCCCGAGCAGTACTTC; CDR3: CASSLSPQGPEQYF
D: -; size: -; V: TRBV9; J: TRBJ2-1; DNA: TGTGCCAGCAGCGTAATTCAGGGGAATGAGCAGTTCTTC; CDR3: CASSVIQGNEQFF
D: TRBD2; size: -; V: TRBV3-1; J: TRBJ2-1; DNA: TGTGCCAGCAGCCAGCGGGAGGGCAAGGCCTACAATGAGCAGTTCTTC; CDR3: CASSQREGKAYNEQFF
D: TRBD1; size: many; V: TRBV5-1; J: TRBJ1-4; DNA: TGCGCCAGCAGCCAAGCAGGGGGAGGAAAACTGTTTTTT; CDR3: CASSQAGGGKLFF
D: TRBD1; size: many; V: TRBV29-1; J: TRBJ2-7; DNA: TGCAGCGTTGCCGGGACAGACCTCTCCTACGAGCAGTACTTC; CDR3: CSVAGTDLSYEQYF
D: -; size: many; V: TRBV12-3/TRBV12-4; J: TRBJ1-1; DNA: TGTGCCAGCATGTTACAGGTTAACACTGAAGCTTTCTTT; CDR3: CASMLQVNTEAFF
D: -; size: many; V: TRBV11-1; J: TRBJ2-1; DNA: TGTGCCAGCAGTCGACTAACCACCTACAATGAGCAGTTCTTC; CDR3: CASSRLTTYNEQFF
D: TRBD2; size: -; V: TRBV15; J: TRBJ2-5; DNA: TGTGCCACCAGCTCGAGGTGGGCGGGAGGGCAAGAGACCCAGTACTTC; CDR3: CATSSRWAGGQETQYF
D: TRBD2; size: once; V: TRBV12-3/TRBV12-4; J: TRBJ2-3; DNA: TGTGCCAGCAGTTCGCCCCTAGCGGGAGGGAAAGATACGCAGTATTTT; CDR3: CASSSPLAGGKDTQYF
D: -; size: few; V: TRBV5-4; J: TRBJ1-3; DNA: TGTGCCAGCAGCCCTGGGGGGGCTGGAAACACCATATATTTT; CDR3: CASSPGGAGNTIYF
D: TRBD2; size: many; V: TRBV2; J: TRBJ2-3; DNA: TGTGCCAGCAGCGGACTTAGCGGGAGCACAGATACGCAGTATTTT; CDR3: CASSGLSGSTDTQYF
D: TRBD1; size: -; V: TRBV20-1; J: TRBJ1-5; DNA: TGCAGTGCCCTACGGGGACAGTTCCTGGGCAATCAGCCCCAGCATTTT; CDR3: CSALRGQFLGNQPQHF
D: -; size: many; V: TRBV5-1; J: TRBJ1-1; DNA: TGCGCCAGCAGCTTGGCCGTCGGGAACACTGAAGCTTTCTTT; CDR3: CASSLAVGNTEAFF
D: TRBD2; size: -; V: TRBV19; J: TRBJ2-1; DNA: TGTGCCAGTAGTGGGGGGACTAGCGGGAGGTTGAATGAGCAGTTCTTC; CDR3: CASSGGTSGRLNEQFF